These 9 T cell receptor beta chains originate from one sample sequenced in a study of blood T cell repertoires in COVID-19. The assay was immunoSEQ multiplex PCR, and TCRdb's table has in-frame clones only and misses some. The data show approximately 250,000 clones, about 80% seen once. The specimen sequenced was peripheral blood. Receptor source: a human donor in a cohort sampled during active COVID-19.

The genes are TRBV19 and TRBJ2-1; D is perhaps TRBD2 (6 bases). The length of the CDR3 is 14 residues. Germline loops: CDR1 LNHDA, CDR2 SQIVND (reference sequence). V dropped 7 bases and J dropped 7 bases, with 17 bases sitting between them. The CDR3 DNA follows: TGTGCCAGTACCCTCAACCAAGGAGGGAATGAGCAGTTCTTC. Protein: CASTLNQGGNEQFF. The full variable domain, in which reference TRBV19 and TRBJ2-1 provide the parts outside the CDR3, is DGGITQSPKYLFRKEGQNVTLSCEQNLNHDAMYWYRQDPGQGLRLIYYSQIVNDFQKGDIAEGYSVSREKKESFPLTVTSAQKNPTAFYLCASTLNQGGNEQFFGPGTRLTVL.

This chain connects TRBV11-2 to TRBJ2-1, with D possibly matching TRBD2 (6 bases). Germline CDR1 SGHAT, CDR2 FQNNGV. This CDR3 has 17 amino acids. The ends were cut back, 4 bases at V and 4 bases at J, with 20 bases in the middle. Here the CDR3 DNA reads TGTGCCAGCAGCTCATATGGAGGGTACGCTAGATACAATGAGCAGTTCTTC. Its protein product is CASSSYGGYARYNEQFF.

This clone occurred a few times. This chain connects TRBV5-4 to TRBJ2-1; the D gene is possibly TRBD1 (6 bases). CDR1 SGHNT and CDR2 YYREEE come from the germline V gene (reference sequence). V was cut by 0 bases and J by 6 bases, with 13 bases left in between. This CDR3 contains 15 residues. The CDR3 is CASSLVAGEINEQFF. In DNA form, the CDR3 reads TGTGCCAGCAGCTTGGTGGCAGGGGAGATCAATGAGCAGTTCTTC.

The sample holds one count of this clone. This chain uses TRBV11-2 with TRBJ2-3; 10 bases map to TRBD2. CDR1 is SGHAT, CDR2 FQNNGV, per germline. The CDR3 spans 16 residues. The V gene end was trimmed by 5 bases and the J gene end by 3 bases; junction bases not matched to a gene: 8. The CDR3 loop is CASSPVATSGTDTQYF. CDR3 DNA sequence: TGTGCCAGCAGCCCAGTTGCGACTAGCGGGACAGATACGCAGTATTTT.

The V and J genes are TRBV6-1 and TRBJ1-6; D is uncertain. In germline, CDR1 is MNHNS, CDR2 SASEGT. Trimming pared 1 base from V and 6 bases from J, leaving 10 bases between. CDR3 length equals 15 residues. The CDR3 reads CASSEVFGANSPLHF. As DNA, the CDR3 is TGTGCCAGCAGTGAAGTTTTCGGAGCTAATTCACCCCTCCACTTT.

This clone has just one count. The rearrangement joins TRBV5-8 to TRBJ2-7; D may be TRBD1 (5 bases). In germline, CDR1 is SGHTS, CDR2 YDEGEE. There are 12 residues in the CDR3. The V end lost 4 bases, the J end lost 4 bases, and 9 bases lay between the germline ends. The CDR3 region is CASSRTSYEQYF. In DNA, the CDR3 is TGTGCCAGCAGCCGGACATCGTACGAGCAGTACTTC.

This chain uses TRBV3-1 (or the pseudogene TRBV3-2) with TRBJ2-7; D may be TRBD2 (6 bases). Germline lookup yields CDR1 LGHDT and CDR2 YNNKEL (reference sequence). V was shortened by 6 bases and J by 0 bases, with 18 bases between the two germline ends. The CDR3 covers 16 residues. The CDR3 spells CASSPGRWGLSYEQYF. The CDR3 bases are TGTGCCAGCAGTCCAGGGCGTTGGGGACTCTCCTACGAGCAGTACTTC.

This sequence joins TRBV20-1 and TRBJ1-5, with 7 bases matching TRBD1. The CDR3 is 14 amino acids. Trimming removed 3 bases from V and 7 bases from J; junction bases left unmatched: 9. Germline CDR1 reads DFQATT; CDR2 reads SNEGSKA (reference sequence). As DNA, the CDR3 is TGCAGTGCTAGTACCGGGACAGTTAACCAGCCCCAGCATTTT. It codes for CSASTGTVNQPQHF.

This clone was seen just once. The chain combines TRBV14 with TRBJ2-6, with TRBD1 matching 7 bases. This CDR3 contains 17 residues. Germline CDR1 SGHDN, CDR2 FVKESK. V lost 0 bases, J lost 3 bases, and 5 bases stayed unmatched. DNA for the CDR3: TGTGCCAGCAGCCAAGAAGTAGGGGGCCGTGGGGCCAACGTCCTGACTTTC. Translated: CASSQEVGGRGANVLTF.